The 12 T cell receptor beta chains below were found in one sample sequenced in a study of T-cell memory formation after mild COVID-19. Using its own MiXCR run on the 5' RACE reads, TCRdb lists one record per CDR3 protein. Of around 400,000 distinct CDR3 sequences in the sample, 20% to 25% were seen once. The sample taken for sequencing was PBMCs or a T cell subset sorted from them (not recorded which). These receptor sequences come from an adult woman who had mild COVID-19 (a few samples of this study predate the infection). Cell type and time point are not known.

This clonotype was recorded a few times. The chain couples TRBV4-3 to TRBJ1-1; D is ambiguous. The V end was cut by 0 bases, the J end by 0 bases, with 11 bases between. This CDR3 is 16 amino acids long. In germline, CDR1 is LGHNA, CDR2 YSLEER. Written as DNA, the CDR3 is TGCGCCAGCAGCCAAGATCCATGGACCTTGAACACTGAAGCTTTCTTT. Residues: CASSQDPWTLNTEAFF.

The chain is built from TRBV6-2 or TRBV6-3 and TRBJ1-1; D is perhaps TRBD1 (5 bases). V was cut by 3 bases and J by 1 base, with 9 bases left in between. The CDR3 consists of 14 residues. The germline CDR1 and CDR2 sequences are MNHEY and SVGEGT. The CDR3 coding sequence is TGTGCCAGCAGTTATCCAGGGTCGAACACTGAAGCTTTCTTT. Translation: CASSYPGSNTEAFF.

V usage is TRBV15 and J usage is TRBJ2-3, with 7 positions matching TRBD2. CDR1 LNHNV and CDR2 YYDKDF come from the germline V gene (reference sequence). CDR3 length equals 14 residues. V dropped 3 bases and J dropped 4; count of bases not matched to a gene: 4. CDR3 region: CATSRGGDSDTQYF. As DNA, the CDR3 is TGTGCCACCAGCAGGGGAGGGGATTCAGATACGCAGTATTTT.

The V call is TRBV12-3 or TRBV12-4, the J call TRBJ1-1, with 9 nucleotides matching TRBD1. The CDR3 loop spans 16 amino acids. V lost 5 bases and J lost 5; bases outside the gene matches: 12. The chain's CDR3 is CASSPHPQGAQTEAFF. The CDR3 DNA follows: TGTGCCAGCAGTCCACACCCACAGGGGGCGCAGACTGAAGCTTTCTTT.

The chain couples TRBV20-1 to TRBJ1-5; TRBD1 is a possible D gene (5 bases). The V and J ends lost 5 bases and 3 bases respectively, with 17 bases between them. The CDR3 sequence is 15 residues long. CDR1 and CDR2 (germline): DFQATT, SNEGSKA (reference sequence). The CDR3 reads CSASEIDSINQPQHF. The CDR3 region has the DNA TGCAGTGCTTCCGAAATCGACAGTATCAATCAGCCCCAGCATTTT.

This chain connects TRBV11-2 to TRBJ1-1, with D possibly matching TRBD1 (6 bases). The CDR3 has 14 amino acids. Germline loops: CDR1 SGHAT, CDR2 FQNNGV. With 7 bases removed from V and 0 bases from J, the gap between germline ends came to 12 bases. The CDR3 region has the DNA TGTGCCAGCATTGGACAGAACATGAACACTGAAGCTTTCTTT. It yields the protein CASIGQNMNTEAFF.

The chain recombines TRBV24-1 with TRBJ2-1; 10 bases align to TRBD2. The CDR3 sequence is 16 residues long. Trimming removed 4 bases from V and 4 bases from J; junction bases left unmatched: 6. Germline loops: CDR1 KGHDR, CDR2 SFDVKD. The CDR3 coding sequence is TGTGCCACCAGTGACGGAGTAGCGGGGGGTTACAATGAGCAGTTCTTC. It specifies CATSDGVAGGYNEQFF.

This clonotype has a handful of counts. The chain employs TRBV28 and TRBJ2-7, with TRBD1 matching over 10 bases. This CDR3 region has 16 residues. CDR1 and CDR2 (germline): MDHEN, SYDVKM. J was trimmed by 2 bases and V by 6 bases; bases with no gene match: 10. The CDR3 region is CASRHTPGQGTYEQYF. The CDR3 region has the DNA TGTGCCAGCAGGCACACGCCGGGACAGGGGACCTACGAGCAGTACTTC. Full variable domain (missing parts from reference TRBV28 and TRBJ2-7): DVKVTQSSRYLVKRTGEKVFLECVQDMDHENMFWYRQDPGLGLRLIYFSYDVKMKEKGDIPEGYSVSREKKERFSLILESASTNQTSMYLCASRHTPGQGTYEQYFGPGTRLTVT.

This clonotype was recorded a few times. The chain employs TRBV19 and TRBJ1-4; 9 nucleotides agree with TRBD1. J lost 5 bases, V lost 8 bases, and 3 bases had no gene match. Germline V gene lookup returns CDR1 LNHDA and CDR2 SQIVND (reference sequence). This CDR3 contains 13 residues. The CDR3 protein is CASSTGGNEKLFF. In nucleotides, the CDR3 is TGTGCCAGTTCGACAGGGGGAAATGAAAAACTGTTTTTT. The whole variable domain, filled in from reference TRBV19 and TRBJ1-4, reads DGGITQSPKYLFRKEGQNVTLSCEQNLNHDAMYWYRQDPGQGLRLIYYSQIVNDFQKGDIAEGYSVSREKKESFPLTVTSAQKNPTAFYLCASSTGGNEKLFFGSGTQLSVL.

The chain couples TRBV7-8 to TRBJ1-2; D call uncertain. Trimming took 1 base from V and 5 from J, leaving 8 bases between them. The CDR3 has 13 residues. The germline gives CDR1 SGHVS, CDR2 FQNEAQ. This CDR3 is CASSLGPVYGYTF. As DNA, the CDR3 is TGTGCCAGCAGCTTAGGTCCGGTTTATGGCTACACCTTC.

The V call is TRBV27, the J call TRBJ1-1; TRBD1 matches 9 bases. The CDR3 is 17 residues long. V trimming: 7 bases; J trimming: 11 bases; junction bases outside the gene matches: 23. Per the germline V gene, CDR1 is MNHEY and CDR2 is SMNVEV (reference sequence). CDR3 coding DNA: TGTGCCAGCACCCAGACTGTCGTGGGACAGGGAAAGGTTCAGGCTTTCTTT. Its translation is CASTQTVVGQGKVQAFF.

The V gene is TRBV12-3 or TRBV12-4, the J gene TRBJ2-3; D gene ambiguous. Trimming cost V 6 bases and J 4 bases, with 8 bases left between them. The CDR3 covers 12 residues. CDR3 loop: CASSIGPDTQYF. CDR3 DNA: TGTGCCAGCAGCATAGGGCCAGATACGCAGTATTTT.